This T cell receptor (beta chain) stems from a study of blood T cell repertoires in COVID-19. Study information: The United States, Italy and Spain supplied acute and convalescent COVID-19 samples. PBMCs, B-cell-depleted T cells, or T cells were the source of the cDNA or gDNA that made up the material.

This CDR3 contains 14 residues. V was trimmed by 0 bases and J by 7 bases, leaving 13 bases between them. Looked up from germline, CDR1 is GTSNPN and CDR2 is SVGIG (reference sequence). This table comes from immunoSEQ multiplex PCR, and its TCRdb copy is limited to in-frame clones, with some not included. The sample lists about 140,000 clones, more than 65% occurring once. The source of this sequence is a man in his 60s with active or convalescent COVID-19. The chain is built from TRBV30 and TRBJ1-5, with D maybe TRBD1 (6 bases). The sequencing input was peripheral blood. CDR3 in DNA: TGTGCCTGGAGTGTTAAGGGGGGGGCACAGCCCCAGCATTTT. Translation: CAWSVKGGAQPQHF.